The 14 T cell receptor beta chains in this list originate from one sample, sequenced in a study of cytomegalovirus exposure and HLA in healthy donors. Primers: 60 Vbeta forward and 13 Jbeta reverse. The method was immunoSEQ multiplex PCR; TCRdb's version includes in-frame clones alone and lacks a portion of them. The sample contains around 140,000 clones, 80% of which appear only once. Input material: PBMCs. The source is a man in his fifties or sixties in good health and CMV-seronegative.

The CDR3 sequence: CAISESTGGSRADEQFF. The CDR3, as DNA: TGTGCCATCAGTGAGTCGACAGGGGGAAGTAGGGCTGATGAGCAGTTCTTC. V and J are TRBV10-3 and TRBJ2-1, with TRBD1 identical over 9 bases. The CDR3 consists of 17 residues. J was trimmed by 8 bases and V by 0 bases; bases with no gene match: 11. Germline CDR1 ENHRY, CDR2 SYGVKD.

The chain links TRBV27 to TRBJ2-1; 12 bases map to TRBD2. This CDR3 comprises 14 residues. Germline lookup yields CDR1 MNHEY and CDR2 SMNVEV (reference sequence). The trim removed 5 bases at V and 8 bases at J, leaving 4 bases unmatched. The CDR3 sequence is CASSKLAGGHEQFF. The CDR3 nucleotides are TGTGCCAGCAGTAAACTAGCGGGAGGTCATGAGCAGTTCTTC.

The chain recombines TRBV19 with TRBJ2-1, with 10 bases matching TRBD1. The V gene's germline CDR1 is LNHDA and CDR2 SQIVND (reference sequence). The CDR3 contains 15 residues. Germline trimming cut 7 bases from V and 4 bases from J; bases unmatched to any gene: 7. The CDR3 DNA reads as TGTGCCAGTAAAAAGACAGGGGGCCCTTACAATGAGCAGTTCTTC. Translated, it gives CASKKTGGPYNEQFF.

This clone appeared once. The chain combines TRBV6-5 with TRBJ2-1; 8 nucleotides align to TRBD1. The CDR3 is made up of 16 amino acids. In germline, CDR1 is MNHEY, CDR2 SVGAGI. The J segment lost 15 bases and the V segment lost 2 bases, leaving 18 bases of the junction unmatched. Here the CDR3 reads CASSYAPLGRVGQGFF. CDR3 DNA: TGTGCCAGCAGTTACGCACCGCTCGGCAGAGTAGGACAGGGGTTCTTC.

The chain recombines TRBV4-1 with TRBJ1-5; TRBD1 is a possible D gene (6 bases). V was pared by 0 bases and J by 4 bases, with 10 bases between. CDR1 is MGHRA, CDR2 YSYEKL, per germline. The CDR3 sequence is 15 residues long. CDR3: CASSQDRTVNQPQHF. In DNA, the CDR3 is TGCGCCAGCAGCCAAGATCGGACAGTAAATCAGCCCCAGCATTTT.

The chain has TRBV28 and TRBJ1-1, with a possible D match to TRBD1 (5 bases). Deletions cut 6 bases from V and 3 bases from J, with 14 bases between. The CDR3 runs 14 residues. CDR1 is MDHEN and CDR2 is SYDVKM in the germline V gene. CDR3 residues: CASSPRSGHTEAFF. CDR3 sequence (DNA): TGTGCCAGCAGCCCGCGATCAGGGCACACTGAAGCTTTCTTT.

CDR3 amino acids: CASSLALGGTNEKLFF. The CDR3 DNA reads as TGCGCCAGCAGCTTGGCCTTGGGGGGAACTAATGAAAAACTGTTTTTT. J is TRBJ1-4 and V is TRBV5-1, with a possible D match to TRBD1 (5 bases). This CDR3 contains 16 residues. Trimming took 0 bases from V and 1 from J, leaving 10 bases between them. Germline assignment: CDR1 SGHRS and CDR2 YFSETQ.

The J gene is TRBJ2-5, the V gene TRBV25-1; TRBD2 might be the D (6 bases). The closer fit of TRBJ2-7 to the DNA end suggests the J call may be wrong. This CDR3 is 13 amino acids long. Germline CDR1 and CDR2: MGHDK and SYGVNS. The CDR3 loop is CASSDPGDYEQYF. CDR3 nucleotide sequence: TGTGCCAGCAGTGACCCGGGGGACTACGAGCAGTACTTC.

This chain uses TRBV27 with TRBJ2-6; D is uncertain. The CDR3 is made up of 16 amino acids. Germline CDR1 is MNHEY and CDR2 is SMNVEV (reference sequence). The germline V and J ends were trimmed by 5 bases and 0 bases, with 11 bases remaining between them. CDR3 sequence: CASSAYLDSGANVLTF. DNA for the CDR3: TGTGCCAGCAGTGCCTATCTAGACTCTGGGGCCAACGTCCTGACTTTC.

This clone appeared a single time. J is TRBJ1-3 and V is TRBV6-5, with TRBD1 matching 8 bases. The V gene's germline CDR1 is MNHEY and CDR2 SVGAGI. The CDR3 has 15 residues. J gave up 4 bases and V 2 bases, and 4 bases lay outside the gene matches. CDR3 region: CASSYTQGAGNTIYF. CDR3 DNA sequence: TGTGCCAGCAGTTACACGCAGGGGGCAGGAAACACCATATATTTT.

The chain has TRBV5-1 and TRBJ1-1; TRBD1 matches 7 bases. Germline V gives CDR1 SGHRS, CDR2 YFSETQ. Trimming removed 1 base from V and 8 bases from J; junction bases left unmatched: 11. The CDR3 is made up of 15 amino acids. DNA for the CDR3: TGCGCCAGCAGCTTGTACCAGGGGGTTCAGGTGGAAGCTTTCTTT. It is translated as CASSLYQGVQVEAFF.

The rearrangement joins TRBV5-1 to TRBJ2-7, with 10 bases matching TRBD2. The CDR3 runs to 14 residues. The ends lost 2 bases at V and 5 bases at J; junction bases unmatched: 4. Germline CDR1 SGHRS, CDR2 YFSETQ. CDR3 residues: CASSFSGRNHEQYF. The CDR3 DNA reads TGCGCCAGCAGCTTTAGCGGGAGGAACCACGAGCAGTACTTC.

Points on this clone: The junction does not match germline at one end; this may be a read error. This chain connects TRBV5-1 to TRBJ2-5; 7 nucleotides agree with TRBD1. CDR1 SGHRS and CDR2 YFSETQ come from the germline V gene. The CDR3 runs to 14 residues. In nucleotides, the CDR3 is TGCGCCGGCAGCTTTCTTGGACAGGAAGAGACCCAGTACTTC. It codes for CAGSFLGQEETQYF.

The chain combines TRBV25-1 with TRBJ2-3; no clear D gene. Germline CDR1 is MGHDK and CDR2 is SYGVNS. The CDR3 runs to 11 residues. V dropped 2 bases and J dropped 6 bases, with 3 bases sitting between them. The CDR3 sequence is CASSERDTQYF. As DNA, the CDR3 is TGTGCCAGCAGTGAACGGGATACGCAGTATTTT.